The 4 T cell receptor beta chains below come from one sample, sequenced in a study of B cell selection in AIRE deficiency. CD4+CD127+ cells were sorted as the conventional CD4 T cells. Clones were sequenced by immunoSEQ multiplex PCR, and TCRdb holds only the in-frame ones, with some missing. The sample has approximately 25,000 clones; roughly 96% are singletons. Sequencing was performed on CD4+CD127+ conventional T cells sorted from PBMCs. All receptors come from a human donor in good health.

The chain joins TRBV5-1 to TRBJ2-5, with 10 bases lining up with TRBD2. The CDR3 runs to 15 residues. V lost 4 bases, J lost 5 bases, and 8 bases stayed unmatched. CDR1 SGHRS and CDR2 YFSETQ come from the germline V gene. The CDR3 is CASSESPSGGETQYF. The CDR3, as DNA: TGCGCCAGCAGCGAGTCTCCTAGCGGGGGCGAGACCCAGTACTTC.

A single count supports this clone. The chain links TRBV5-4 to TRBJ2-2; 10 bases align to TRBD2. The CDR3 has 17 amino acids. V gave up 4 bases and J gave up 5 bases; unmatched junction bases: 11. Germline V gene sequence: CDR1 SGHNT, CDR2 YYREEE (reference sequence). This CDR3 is CASSLATSGMGTGELFF. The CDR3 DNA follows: TGTGCCAGCAGCCTCGCAACTAGCGGGATGGGTACCGGGGAGCTGTTTTTT.

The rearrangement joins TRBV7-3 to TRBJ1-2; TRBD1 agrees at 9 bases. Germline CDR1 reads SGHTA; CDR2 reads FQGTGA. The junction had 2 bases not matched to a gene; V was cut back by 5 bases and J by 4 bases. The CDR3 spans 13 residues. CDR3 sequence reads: CASSRQGGYGYTF. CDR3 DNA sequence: TGTGCCAGCAGCCGACAGGGGGGCTATGGCTACACCTTC.

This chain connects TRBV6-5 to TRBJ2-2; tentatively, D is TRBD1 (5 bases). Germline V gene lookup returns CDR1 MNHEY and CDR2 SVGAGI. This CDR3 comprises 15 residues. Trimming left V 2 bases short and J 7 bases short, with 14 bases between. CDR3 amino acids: CASSYLLGASGELFF. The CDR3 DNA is TGTGCCAGCAGTTACCTCCTAGGGGCCAGCGGGGAGCTGTTTTTT.